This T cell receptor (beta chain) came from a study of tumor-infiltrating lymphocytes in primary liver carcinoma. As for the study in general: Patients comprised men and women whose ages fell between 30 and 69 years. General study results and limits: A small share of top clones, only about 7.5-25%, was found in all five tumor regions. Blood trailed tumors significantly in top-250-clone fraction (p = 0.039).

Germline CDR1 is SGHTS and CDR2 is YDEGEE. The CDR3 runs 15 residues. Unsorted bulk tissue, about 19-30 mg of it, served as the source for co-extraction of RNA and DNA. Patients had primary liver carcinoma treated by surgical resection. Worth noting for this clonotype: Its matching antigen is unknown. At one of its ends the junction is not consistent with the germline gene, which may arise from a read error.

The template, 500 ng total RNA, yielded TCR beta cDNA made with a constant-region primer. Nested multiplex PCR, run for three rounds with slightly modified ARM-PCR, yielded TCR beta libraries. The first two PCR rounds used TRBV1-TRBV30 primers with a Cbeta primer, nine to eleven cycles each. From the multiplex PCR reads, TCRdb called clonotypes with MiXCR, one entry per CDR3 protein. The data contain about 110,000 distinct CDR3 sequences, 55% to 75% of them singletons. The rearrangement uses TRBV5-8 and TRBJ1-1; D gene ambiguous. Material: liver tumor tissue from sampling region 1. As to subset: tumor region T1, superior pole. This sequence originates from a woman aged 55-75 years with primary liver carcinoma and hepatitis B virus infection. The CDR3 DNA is TGTGCCAGCGGCTTGCTGAGGTCCGCGAACACTGAAGCTTTCTTT. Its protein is CASGLLRSANTEAFF.